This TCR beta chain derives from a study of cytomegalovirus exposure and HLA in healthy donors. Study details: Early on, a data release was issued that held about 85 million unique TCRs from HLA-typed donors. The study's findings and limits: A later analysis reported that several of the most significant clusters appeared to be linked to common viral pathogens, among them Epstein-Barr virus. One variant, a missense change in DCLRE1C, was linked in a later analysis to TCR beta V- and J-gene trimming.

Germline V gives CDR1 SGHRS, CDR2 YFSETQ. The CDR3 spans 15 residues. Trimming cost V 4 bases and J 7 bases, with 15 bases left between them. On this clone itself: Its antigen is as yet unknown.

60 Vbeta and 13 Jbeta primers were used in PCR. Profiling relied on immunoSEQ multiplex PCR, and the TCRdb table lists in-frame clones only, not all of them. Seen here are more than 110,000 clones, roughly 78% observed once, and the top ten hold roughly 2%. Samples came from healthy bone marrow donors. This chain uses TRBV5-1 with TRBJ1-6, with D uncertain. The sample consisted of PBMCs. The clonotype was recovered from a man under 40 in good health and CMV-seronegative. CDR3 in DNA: TGCGCCAGCAGCCGAGGGCCCCAGACCAATTCACCCCTCCACTTT. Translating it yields CASSRGPQTNSPLHF.